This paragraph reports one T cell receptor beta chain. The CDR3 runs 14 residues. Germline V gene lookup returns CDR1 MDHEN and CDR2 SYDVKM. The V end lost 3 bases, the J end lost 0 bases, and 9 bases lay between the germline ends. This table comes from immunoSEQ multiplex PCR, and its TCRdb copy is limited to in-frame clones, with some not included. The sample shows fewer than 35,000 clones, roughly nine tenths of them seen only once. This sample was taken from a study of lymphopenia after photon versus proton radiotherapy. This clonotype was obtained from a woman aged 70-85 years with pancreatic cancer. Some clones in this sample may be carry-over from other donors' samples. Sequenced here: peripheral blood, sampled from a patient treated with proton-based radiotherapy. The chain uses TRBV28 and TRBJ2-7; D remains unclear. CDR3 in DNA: TGTGCCAGCAGTTTTCACAGCAACTCCTACGAGCAGTACTTC. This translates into CASSFHSNSYEQYF.